This TCR beta chain stems from a study of blood T cell repertoires in COVID-19. Study background: From T cells, B-cell-depleted T cells, or PBMCs came the material, which was cDNA or gDNA.

Here immunoSEQ multiplex PCR was the method, and the copy in TCRdb shows in-frame clones only, minus some. This sample has more than 50,000 clones; 75% to 85% occur once, and the top ten carry around 13%. The TCR comes from a human donor in a cohort sampled during active COVID-19. Sequencing was done on a sample of peripheral blood.

CDR3 in amino acids: CASSPELDREAFF. As DNA, the CDR3 is TGTGCCAGCAGTCCGGAGCTGGACAGGGAAGCTTTCTTT. The chain uses TRBV12-3 or TRBV12-4 and TRBJ1-1, with 7 bases fitting TRBD1. The CDR3 is 13 amino acids. Germline trimming cut 5 bases from V and 8 bases from J; bases unmatched to any gene: 8.